Each of the 23 T cell receptor beta chains below was sequenced from the same sample in a study of blood T cell repertoires in COVID-19. The data were produced by immunoSEQ multiplex PCR, yet TCRdb's version contains in-frame clones alone and is incomplete. The sample yields about 360,000 clones, around nine tenths seen once. Sequencing was done on a sample of peripheral blood. These receptors were obtained from a human donor in a cohort sampled during active COVID-19.

The genes are TRBV7-6 and TRBJ2-5; 13 bases match TRBD2. Trimming took 5 bases from V and 5 from J; bases not matched to a gene: 8. In germline, CDR1 is SGHVS, CDR2 FNYEAQ. CDR3 length: 16 amino acids. The CDR3 protein is CASSKLAGGPRETQYF. The CDR3 DNA follows: TGTGCCAGCAGCAAACTAGCGGGGGGGCCGCGGGAGACCCAGTACTTC.

The chain employs TRBV3-1 (or the pseudogene TRBV3-2) and TRBJ1-4; TRBD1 matches at 9 bases. This CDR3 comprises 14 residues. Germline V CDR1 and CDR2: LGHDT, YNNKEL (reference sequence). Trimming at V came to 2 bases and at J to 8 bases, leaving 3 bases not matched to a gene. The CDR3 protein is CASSQKGQGEKLFF. CDR3 nucleotides: TGTGCCAGCAGCCAAAAGGGACAGGGCGAAAAACTGTTTTTT.

This clone was recorded a few times. The genes are TRBV18 and TRBJ1-3; D is ambiguous. Germline CDR1 KGHSH, CDR2 LQKENI. The CDR3 spans 15 residues. V lost 4 bases and J lost 4, with 14 bases in between. The CDR3 loop reads CASSREAGSGNTIYF. CDR3 coding DNA: TGTGCCAGCTCACGGGAAGCGGGGTCCGGAAACACCATATATTTT.

This clone has only one observation. The chain uses TRBV5-1 and TRBJ2-7; 8 nucleotides align to TRBD2. The CDR3 is 16 residues long. The junction had 13 bases not matched to a gene; V was cut back by 4 bases and J by 4 bases. Germline CDR1 and CDR2: SGHRS and YFSETQ. CDR3: CASSPRGGSENYEQYF. The CDR3 region has the DNA TGCGCCAGCAGCCCCCGGGGGGGGAGCGAGAATTACGAGCAGTACTTC. The full variable domain, completed using reference TRBV5-1 and TRBJ2-7, is KAGVTQTPRYLIKTRGQQVTLSCSPISGHRSVSWYQQTPGQGLQFLFEYFSETQRNKGNFPGRFSGRQFSNSRSEMNVSTLELGDSALYLCASSPRGGSENYEQYFGPGTRLTVT.

The chain combines TRBV7-9 with TRBJ2-1; 16 positions agree with TRBD2. V lost 6 bases, J lost 7 bases, and 15 bases stayed unmatched. This CDR3 is 19 amino acids long. From germline, CDR1 is SEHNR and CDR2 FQNEAQ (reference sequence). The CDR3 sequence: CASSSNPGLAGGPWNEQFF. Written as DNA, the CDR3 is TGTGCCAGCAGTTCTAATCCGGGACTAGCGGGGGGGCCTTGGAATGAGCAGTTCTTC.

DNA for the CDR3: TGTGCCAGCAGCTTCAGGGGATTAACCGGGGAGCTGTTTTTT. Encoded protein: CASSFRGLTGELFF. J is TRBJ2-2 and V is TRBV2, with D perhaps TRBD1 (6 bases). V lost 6 bases to trimming and J lost 5 bases, with 13 bases between them. Germline-derived CDR1 and CDR2 are SNHLY and FYNNEI. The CDR3 spans 14 residues.

This chain connects TRBV6-8 to TRBJ2-5; TRBD2 agrees at 9 bases. CDR1 MNHGY and CDR2 SAAAGT come from the germline V gene. The CDR3 is 14 amino acids. After removal of 2 bases from V and 5 bases from J, the junction contained 3 bases not matched to a gene. The CDR3 is CASSYGLASETQYF. Written as DNA, the CDR3 is TGTGCCAGCAGTTACGGACTAGCGAGTGAGACCCAGTACTTC.

The chain couples TRBV28 to TRBJ1-4, with 7 bases lining up with TRBD1. The V and J ends lost 5 bases and 3 bases, in that order; junction bases with no gene match: 6. In germline, CDR1 is MDHEN, CDR2 SYDVKM. This CDR3 is built from 15 residues. The CDR3 is CASSPFGTANEKLFF. The CDR3 DNA sequence: TGTGCCAGCAGTCCCTTCGGGACAGCTAATGAAAAACTGTTTTTT.

The chain combines TRBV5-1 with TRBJ2-5; 10 bases are a match to TRBD2. Losses at the gene ends were 0 bases for V and 0 bases for J; bases not matched to a gene: 5. The CDR3 is 17 amino acids. Germline V lookup: CDR1 SGHRS, CDR2 YFSETQ. The CDR3 reads CASSLGPGTSDQETQYF. CDR3 DNA: TGCGCCAGCAGCTTGGGGCCGGGGACTAGCGACCAAGAGACCCAGTACTTC.

The chain carries TRBV11-3 and TRBJ2-1, with 7 bases that match TRBD2. Germline loops: CDR1 SGHNT, CDR2 YENEEA. CDR3 length: 15 amino acids. V trimming: 5 bases; J trimming: 4 bases; junction bases outside the gene matches: 8. CDR3 coding DNA: TGTGCCAGCAGCCTGCGGGGGACCGGATACAATGAGCAGTTCTTC. It yields the protein CASSLRGTGYNEQFF.

This clone was seen once. This sequence joins TRBV5-1 and TRBJ2-3, with TRBD2 matching 8 bases. This CDR3 has 16 amino acids. Per the germline V gene, CDR1 is SGHRS and CDR2 is YFSETQ. The J segment lost 4 bases and the V segment lost 0 bases, leaving 7 bases of the junction unmatched. CDR3 sequence reads: CASSLEVSGASDTQYF. CDR3 nucleotides: TGCGCCAGCAGCTTGGAAGTTAGCGGGGCCTCAGATACGCAGTATTTT.

The rearrangement joins TRBV7-9 to TRBJ2-7; D may be TRBD1 (5 bases). The CDR3 runs to 18 residues. Trimming shortened V by 2 bases and J by 3 bases, and 23 bases separated the two germline ends. Looked up from germline, CDR1 is SEHNR and CDR2 is FQNEAQ (reference sequence). CDR3 sequence reads: CASSLKGSAGSRGYEQYF. CDR3 nucleotide sequence: TGTGCCAGCAGCTTAAAGGGCTCAGCAGGGTCAAGGGGCTACGAGCAGTACTTC.

J is TRBJ2-7 and V is TRBV30, with D maybe TRBD2 (6 bases). The CDR3 runs 13 residues. Per the germline V gene, CDR1 is GTSNPN and CDR2 is SVGIG (reference sequence). Trimming took 1 base from V and 3 from J, leaving 10 bases between them. CDR3 nucleotides: TGTGCCTGGAGTGGCGAGGGAGGCTACGAGCAGTACTTC. The encoded protein is CAWSGEGGYEQYF.

The chain employs TRBV29-1 and TRBJ1-5; the D is unclear. Trimming shortened V by 4 bases and J by 0 bases, and 7 bases separated the two germline ends. CDR1 SQVTM and CDR2 ANQGSEA come from the germline V gene. The CDR3 is 13 residues long. This CDR3 reads CSVVADSNQPQHF. Here the CDR3 DNA reads TGCAGCGTTGTTGCAGATAGCAATCAGCCCCAGCATTTT.

This chain links TRBV5-1 with TRBJ1-6; 8 nucleotides line up with TRBD1. With 4 bases clipped from V and 9 bases from J, the junction kept 6 bases outside the gene matches. The V gene's germline CDR1 is SGHRS and CDR2 YFSETQ. The CDR3 loop spans 14 amino acids. The CDR3 protein is CASSQGQEGSPLHF. CDR3 DNA: TGCGCCAGCAGCCAGGGACAGGAAGGTTCACCCCTCCACTTT.

This clone was picked up one time. The genes are TRBV30 and TRBJ2-7, with D tentatively TRBD1 (6 bases). The germline CDR1 and CDR2 sequences are GTSNPN and SVGIG (reference sequence). The ends were cut back, 0 bases at V and 3 bases at J, with 12 bases in the middle. This CDR3 has 14 residues. CDR3 amino acids: CAWSVPGAIYEQYF. CDR3 coding DNA: TGTGCCTGGAGTGTACCAGGGGCCATCTACGAGCAGTACTTC.

This clone was recorded only once. The rearrangement links TRBV4-1 to TRBJ2-2; D perhaps matches TRBD1 (5 bases). This CDR3 comprises 16 residues. The V gene lost 1 base and the J gene lost 1 base, with 10 bases spanning the gap. Per the germline V gene, CDR1 is MGHRA and CDR2 is YSYEKL. CDR3 protein: CASSQVKDKNTGELFF. In DNA form, the CDR3 reads TGCGCCAGCAGCCAAGTAAAGGACAAGAACACCGGGGAGCTGTTTTTT.

The chain joins TRBV19 to TRBJ1-2, with TRBD1 identical over 7 bases. The CDR3 loop spans 12 amino acids. Germline trimming cut 5 bases from V and 6 bases from J; bases unmatched to any gene: 3. The germline gives CDR1 LNHDA, CDR2 SQIVND (reference sequence). The CDR3 nucleotides read TGTGCCAGTAGTGGCGACAGGGATGGCTACACCTTC. This encodes CASSGDRDGYTF. The full variable domain, rest sourced from reference TRBV19 and TRBJ1-2, is DGGITQSPKYLFRKEGQNVTLSCEQNLNHDAMYWYRQDPGQGLRLIYYSQIVNDFQKGDIAEGYSVSREKKESFPLTVTSAQKNPTAFYLCASSGDRDGYTFGSGTRLTVV.

The gene calls are TRBV5-6 and TRBJ2-7; the match to TRBD2 covers 13 bases. The CDR3 is 16 residues long. V shed 3 bases, J shed 2 bases, and the junction held 5 bases outside the gene matches. Germline CDR1 is SGHDT and CDR2 is YYEEEE. CDR3 residues: CASSSYGTSGTYEQYF. CDR3 DNA sequence: TGTGCCAGCAGCTCCTACGGGACTAGCGGGACCTACGAGCAGTACTTC.

This rearrangement joins TRBV9 to TRBJ1-2; D not resolved. CDR3 length equals 14 residues. V lost 4 bases and J 2 bases, leaving 12 bases between the germline ends. Germline loops: CDR1 SGDLS, CDR2 YYNGEE. CDR3 amino acids: CASSPSGMNYGYTF. In nucleotides, the CDR3 is TGTGCCAGCAGCCCTTCCGGGATGAACTATGGCTACACCTTC.

V gene TRBV6-5 combines with J gene TRBJ2-7, with TRBD2 matching over 7 bases. The ends lost 0 bases at V and 7 bases at J; junction bases unmatched: 3. This CDR3 region has 13 residues. CDR1 is MNHEY, CDR2 SVGAGI, per germline. CDR3 amino acids: CASSYSWGGEQYF. The CDR3 coding sequence is TGTGCCAGCAGTTACTCGTGGGGGGGTGAGCAGTACTTC.

V is TRBV7-9 and J is TRBJ2-2; TRBD1 matches at 8 bases. Germline CDR1 SEHNR, CDR2 FQNEAQ (reference sequence). V dropped 4 bases and J dropped 5; count of bases not matched to a gene: 6. The CDR3 runs 15 residues. The CDR3, as DNA: TGTGCCAGCAGCTGGGCACAGGGGGAGACCGGGGAGCTGTTTTTT. Amino acid sequence: CASSWAQGETGELFF.

The J gene is TRBJ2-2, the V gene TRBV29-1; TRBD1 matches 9 bases. Germline V gene sequence: CDR1 SQVTM, CDR2 ANQGSEA. J gave up 7 bases and V 4 bases, and 10 bases lay outside the gene matches. This CDR3 contains 15 residues. The CDR3 sequence is CSVVTPGQGGGELFF. Here the CDR3 DNA reads TGCAGCGTTGTGACCCCGGGACAGGGCGGCGGGGAGCTGTTTTTT.